This is a list of T cell receptor beta chains from one sample in a study of cytomegalovirus exposure and HLA in healthy donors. Clones were sequenced by immunoSEQ multiplex PCR, and TCRdb holds only the in-frame ones, with some missing. The sample has about 170,000 clones, approximately 84% seen once; the top ten hold 2% to 2.5%. Sequencing was done on a sample of PBMCs. These receptors originate from a man between 18 and 35 years old in good health and CMV-seropositive. Each CDR3 is given with its conserved first and last residue. Each record gives: J gene, D gene, V gene, CDR3 protein. D genes are given only for firm matches.

j_call: TRBJ2-1; d_call: TRBD2; v_call: TRBV11-2; cdr3_aa: CASSFGTSWGDEQFF
j_call: TRBJ1-6; d_call: .; v_call: TRBV6-4; cdr3_aa: CASSLKAAGIGNSPLHF
j_call: TRBJ2-5; d_call: TRBD2; v_call: TRBV10-3; cdr3_aa: CAINGLAGGIQETQYF
j_call: TRBJ1-6; d_call: TRBD1; v_call: TRBV4-3; cdr3_aa: CASSQGTGTLPLHF
j_call: TRBJ1-2; d_call: TRBD1; v_call: TRBV7-9; cdr3_aa: CASSLDTGGNYGYTF
j_call: TRBJ2-7; d_call: .; v_call: TRBV2; cdr3_aa: CASRQVLEQYF
j_call: TRBJ2-1; d_call: .; v_call: TRBV19; cdr3_aa: CASSTMGGSANEQFF
j_call: TRBJ1-4; d_call: TRBD1; v_call: TRBV30; cdr3_aa: CAWSGGQGAKLFF
j_call: TRBJ2-1; d_call: .; v_call: TRBV9; cdr3_aa: CASSGRHGLSYNEQFF
j_call: TRBJ2-3; d_call: TRBD2; v_call: TRBV11-2; cdr3_aa: CASSLDRGGGSDTQYF
j_call: TRBJ2-1; d_call: .; v_call: TRBV11-3; cdr3_aa: CASSWQGRGENEQFF
j_call: TRBJ2-5; d_call: .; v_call: TRBV5-5; cdr3_aa: CASSLDRLLETQYF
j_call: TRBJ1-5; d_call: .; v_call: TRBV6-1; cdr3_aa: CASSVRGVDQPQHF
j_call: TRBJ2-7; d_call: .; v_call: TRBV5-4; cdr3_aa: CASSFPGIPYEQYF
j_call: TRBJ2-3; d_call: TRBD2; v_call: TRBV9; cdr3_aa: CASSVYTSGGDTQYF
j_call: TRBJ2-2; d_call: .; v_call: TRBV4-3; cdr3_aa: CASSQDWQGINTGELFF
j_call: TRBJ1-1; d_call: .; v_call: TRBV5-4; cdr3_aa: CASSPDRLGAFF
j_call: TRBJ2-3; d_call: TRBD2; v_call: TRBV7-7; cdr3_aa: CASSLSLAGTDTQYF
j_call: TRBJ2-1; d_call: .; v_call: TRBV30; cdr3_aa: CAWNPGYNEQFF
j_call: TRBJ2-5; d_call: TRBD1; v_call: TRBV2; cdr3_aa: CASYPGQYQETQYF
j_call: TRBJ2-3; d_call: .; v_call: TRBV25-1; cdr3_aa: CASSRQGSDTQYF
j_call: TRBJ1-2; d_call: TRBD1; v_call: TRBV19; cdr3_aa: CASSILVVMTGGDLNGYTF
j_call: TRBJ1-2; d_call: .; v_call: TRBV4-3; cdr3_aa: CASSQEPLGALGYTF
j_call: TRBJ2-5; d_call: TRBD1; v_call: TRBV5-1; cdr3_aa: CASSLLGQGKGETQYF
j_call: TRBJ2-3; d_call: .; v_call: TRBV5-4; cdr3_aa: CASSFDSNTQYF
j_call: TRBJ1-3; d_call: .; v_call: TRBV7-2; cdr3_aa: CASSLVLGSSGNTIYF
j_call: TRBJ2-3; d_call: .; v_call: TRBV7-2; cdr3_aa: CASSPPLGLGTDTQYF
j_call: TRBJ2-5; d_call: .; v_call: TRBV22-1; cdr3_aa: CPGSAREKFWETQYF
j_call: TRBJ2-1; d_call: TRBD2; v_call: TRBV13; cdr3_aa: CASSHPPLANSYNEQFF
j_call: TRBJ1-5; d_call: .; v_call: TRBV19; cdr3_aa: CASTATGSMGNQPQHF
j_call: TRBJ2-7; d_call: .; v_call: TRBV11-3; cdr3_aa: CASSLDKNRLTYEQYF
j_call: TRBJ2-1; d_call: TRBD2; v_call: TRBV18; cdr3_aa: CASSPGLAALEQFF
j_call: TRBJ1-6; d_call: TRBD1; v_call: TRBV7-9; cdr3_aa: CASSLVQGASYNSPLHF
j_call: TRBJ1-1; d_call: .; v_call: TRBV29-1; cdr3_aa: CSVRTVNTEAFF
j_call: TRBJ1-5; d_call: .; v_call: TRBV9; cdr3_aa: CASSVAAGGPGQPQHF
j_call: TRBJ1-2; d_call: .; v_call: TRBV18; cdr3_aa: CASSPGATGSYGYTF
j_call: TRBJ2-5; d_call: TRBD2; v_call: TRBV11-2; cdr3_aa: CASSHIFFLAGGLETQYF
j_call: TRBJ2-3; d_call: .; v_call: TRBV7-9; cdr3_aa: CASSLDTSTDTQYF
j_call: TRBJ2-3; d_call: TRBD2; v_call: TRBV5-4; cdr3_aa: CASSTGTSGGAVDTQYF
j_call: TRBJ1-1; d_call: TRBD1; v_call: TRBV25-1; cdr3_aa: CASSRQGNTEAFF
j_call: .; d_call: TRBD1; v_call: TRBV10-1; cdr3_aa: CASSRQGYSYEQYF